The 32 T cell receptor beta chains below were found in one sample sequenced in a study of cytomegalovirus exposure and HLA in healthy donors (dated by TCRdb to the late 2010s). Libraries were made using the immunoSEQ multiplex PCR assay. For the multiplex PCR, a mixture combining 60 forward primers for TCR Vbeta segments and 13 reverse primers for TCR Jbeta segments was used. TCRdb retrieved this table from immuneACCESS and kept in-frame rearrangements only. Not all clones are present; in checked studies, unresolved V genes account for under half, and no reason is known for the remainder. The sample profile shows about 130,000 clones; about 81% of them were found once. The ten largest clones add up to less than 1.1% of the sample. Sequenced sample: PBMCs. The receptors derive from a woman aged 25 to 39 in good health and CMV-seronegative.

J is TRBJ1-1 and V is TRBV2; TRBD1 agrees at 7 bases. V shed 6 bases, J shed 1 base, and the junction held 8 bases outside the gene matches. Germline lookup yields CDR1 SNHLY and CDR2 FYNNEI. This CDR3 is built from 15 residues. The CDR3 region is CASREQGTPNTEAFF. DNA of the CDR3: TGTGCCAGCAGGGAACAGGGGACCCCGAACACTGAAGCTTTCTTT. The complete variable domain, with remaining parts taken from reference TRBV2 and TRBJ1-1, reads EPEVTQTPSHQVTQMGQEVILRCVPISNHLYFYWYRQILGQKVEFLVSFYNNEISEKSEIFDDQFSVERPDGSNFTLKIRSTKLEDSAMYFCASREQGTPNTEAFFGQGTRLTVV.

The chain couples TRBV19 to TRBJ2-1; D not certain. V lost 6 bases, J lost 4 bases, and 16 bases lay in between. The CDR3 is 15 residues long. Germline values: CDR1 LNHDA, CDR2 SQIVND (reference sequence). DNA for the CDR3: TGTGCCAGTAGCTTCTCGAAAAATACTTACAATGAGCAGTTCTTC. Its translation: CASSFSKNTYNEQFF.

V gene TRBV2 combines with J gene TRBJ1-5, with no clear D. The CDR3 consists of 15 residues. The germline V gene has CDR1 SNHLY and CDR2 FYNNEI. Trimming shortened V by 4 bases and J by 2 bases, and 12 bases separated the two germline ends. The CDR3 reads CASSGQTSRNQPQHF. Here the CDR3 DNA reads TGTGCCAGCAGTGGACAAACCTCCCGCAATCAGCCCCAGCATTTT.

The rearrangement uses TRBV18 and TRBJ2-2; tentatively, D is TRBD2 (6 bases). This CDR3 is built from 16 residues. Trimming took off 3 bases at V and 0 bases at J, with 11 bases between the two ends. CDR1 and CDR2 from the germline V gene are KGHSH and LQKENI. The CDR3 sequence: CASSPRRGANTGELFF. The CDR3 DNA reads TGTGCCAGCTCACCTCGGCGGGGCGCGAACACCGGGGAGCTGTTTTTT. Using reference TRBV18 and TRBJ2-2 for the parts outside the CDR3, the full variable domain is NAGVMQNPRHLVRRRGQEARLRCSPMKGHSHVYWYRQLPEEGLKFMVYLQKENIIDESGMPKERFSAEFPKEGPSILRIQQVVRGDSAAYFCASSPRRGANTGELFFGEGSRLTVL.

This chain uses TRBV29-1 with TRBJ1-1; D perhaps matches TRBD1 (6 bases). CDR1 and CDR2 from the germline V gene are SQVTM and ANQGSEA. This CDR3 has 14 amino acids. V lost 4 bases and J 5 bases, leaving 17 bases between the germline ends. Written as DNA, the CDR3 is TGCAGCGTTGGCCGGGGACACGAAGGGACTGAAGCTTTCTTT. Amino acids: CSVGRGHEGTEAFF.

This chain connects TRBV4-1 to TRBJ1-1; D is perhaps TRBD1 (5 bases). This CDR3 region has 13 residues. Germline CDR1 reads MGHRA; CDR2 reads YSYEKL. Trimming took 4 bases from V and 7 from J, leaving 13 bases between them. CDR3 nucleotides: TGCGCCAGCAGCCCCCAGGAGGGGATTGAAGCTTTCTTT. It is translated as CASSPQEGIEAFF.

This chain links TRBV7-2 with TRBJ1-2, with D perhaps matching TRBD1 (5 bases). Trimming took off 5 bases at V and 4 bases at J, with 14 bases between the two ends. The CDR3 is 14 amino acids. Germline V gene data show CDR1 as SGHTA and CDR2 as FQGNSA. CDR3 in amino acids: CASSPRTLGYGYTF. Here the CDR3 DNA reads TGTGCCAGCAGCCCACGGACACTTGGCTATGGCTACACCTTC.

This chain's CDR3 is CASSETASNYGYTF. The CDR3, as DNA: TGTGCCAGCAGTGAAACAGCCTCTAACTATGGCTACACCTTC. This chain joins TRBV6-1 and TRBJ1-2, with D unclear. V shed 2 bases and J shed 0 bases, with 7 bases lying between them. The CDR3 length is 14 residues. The V gene's germline CDR1 is MNHNS and CDR2 SASEGT.

This chain joins TRBV6-1 and TRBJ1-1; possible D gene TRBD1, 5 bases. The CDR3 consists of 13 residues. The V end was cut by 7 bases, the J end by 4 bases, with 13 bases between. Germline values: CDR1 MNHNS, CDR2 SASEGT. The CDR3 sequence is CASIPWQGTEAFF. CDR3 in DNA: TGTGCCAGCATTCCCTGGCAGGGCACTGAAGCTTTCTTT.

The chain joins TRBV5-1 to TRBJ2-7; TRBD1 might be the D (6 bases). CDR3 length: 15 amino acids. CDR1 and CDR2 (germline): SGHRS, YFSETQ. V shed 0 bases and J shed 1 base, with 11 bases lying between them. CDR3 nucleotides: TGCGCCAGCAGCTTGGCCGTAGGGGGTTCCTACGAGCAGTACTTC. Encoded protein: CASSLAVGGSYEQYF.

The CDR3 reads CASRPQGLGNQPQHF. As DNA, the CDR3 is TGTGCCAGCAGGCCACAGGGATTGGGCAATCAGCCCCAGCATTTT. The chain uses TRBV27 and TRBJ1-5; weak D call: TRBD1 (6 bases). CDR1 MNHEY and CDR2 SMNVEV come from the germline V gene (reference sequence). V was shortened by 6 bases and J by 2 bases, with 14 bases between the two germline ends. The CDR3 contains 15 residues.

The chain has TRBV5-1 and TRBJ2-7, with 7 nucleotides matching TRBD1. The CDR3 consists of 15 residues. The V gene end was trimmed by 3 bases and the J gene end by 7 bases; junction bases not matched to a gene: 13. Germline values: CDR1 SGHRS, CDR2 YFSETQ. The CDR3 sequence is CASSSNRGQANEQYF. Here the CDR3 DNA reads TGCGCCAGCAGCTCAAACCGCGGACAGGCTAATGAGCAGTACTTC.

J is TRBJ1-3 and V is TRBV9; D possibly corresponds to TRBD1 (5 bases). The CDR3 totals 14 residues. V lost 3 bases to trimming and J lost 8 bases, with 15 bases between them. Germline V gives CDR1 SGDLS, CDR2 YYNGEE. The CDR3 DNA reads TGTGCCAGCAGCGCGGGGGGTCTTGGGCACACCATATATTTT. It yields the protein CASSAGGLGHTIYF.

This chain joins TRBV18 and TRBJ2-1, with D unclear. Trimming removed 3 bases from V and 4 bases from J, with 7 bases in between. Germline-derived CDR1 and CDR2 are KGHSH and LQKENI. This CDR3 spans 13 amino acids. In nucleotides, the CDR3 is TGTGCCAGCTCACCCGACACTTACAATGAGCAGTTCTTC. Its protein is CASSPDTYNEQFF.

The rearrangement links TRBV29-1 to TRBJ1-1; D gene ambiguous. CDR1 and CDR2 from the germline V gene are SQVTM and ANQGSEA. This CDR3 has 13 amino acids. V was trimmed by 6 bases and J by 2 bases, leaving 13 bases between them. CDR3: CSVLRRFNTEAFF. The DNA for the CDR3 is TGCAGCGTCCTCAGGAGGTTTAACACTGAAGCTTTCTTT.

The table lists this clone with a count of one. This chain joins TRBV19 and TRBJ2-7; TRBD1 agrees at 7 bases. The CDR3 loop spans 13 amino acids. CDR1 and CDR2 (germline): LNHDA, SQIVND (reference sequence). Trimming at V came to 5 bases and at J to 1 base, leaving 2 bases not matched to a gene. CDR3 amino acids: CASSLGQSYEQYF. The DNA of the CDR3 is TGTGCCAGTAGTCTGGGACAGTCCTACGAGCAGTACTTC. The full variable domain, completed using reference TRBV19 and TRBJ2-7, is DGGITQSPKYLFRKEGQNVTLSCEQNLNHDAMYWYRQDPGQGLRLIYYSQIVNDFQKGDIAEGYSVSREKKESFPLTVTSAQKNPTAFYLCASSLGQSYEQYFGPGTRLTVT.

The chain recombines TRBV7-6 with TRBJ1-4; 8 bases are shared with TRBD1. The CDR3 contains 14 residues. Trimming cost V 6 bases and J 6 bases; bases outside gene matches: 6. In germline, CDR1 is SGHVS, CDR2 FNYEAQ. DNA for the CDR3: TGTGCCAGCAGGCCTACAGGGGGTTATGAAAAACTGTTTTTT. Translated, it gives CASRPTGGYEKLFF.

The chain uses TRBV27 and TRBJ2-7, with TRBD1 matching 9 bases. This CDR3 is built from 13 residues. CDR1 MNHEY and CDR2 SMNVEV come from the germline V gene (reference sequence). J was trimmed by 4 bases and V by 7 bases; bases with no gene match: 5. The CDR3 is CASKGTGPYEQYF. For the CDR3, the DNA is TGTGCCAGCAAGGGGACAGGGCCATACGAGCAGTACTTC.

The chain has TRBV5-8 and TRBJ1-4; 8 bases match TRBD1. Germline values: CDR1 SGHTS, CDR2 YDEGEE. Trimming cost V 0 bases and J 8 bases; bases outside gene matches: 12. The CDR3 spans 17 residues. The DNA for the CDR3 is TGTGCCAGCAGCTTGGAGGCAGGGGGCCTGACTACCGAAAAACTGTTTTTT. Translated, it gives CASSLEAGGLTTEKLFF. Together with reference TRBV5-8 and TRBJ1-4, the CDR3 gives the full variable domain: EAGVTQSPTHLIKTRGQQATLRCSPISGHTSVYWYQQALGLGLQFLLWYDEGEERNRGNFPPRFSGRQFPNYSSELNVNALELEDSALYLCASSLEAGGLTTEKLFFGSGTQLSVL.

This chain links TRBV5-1 with TRBJ2-3; TRBD2 matches 9 bases. Germline-derived CDR1 and CDR2 are SGHRS and YFSETQ. CDR3 length equals 15 residues. V shed 1 base and J 3 bases; nucleotides not matched to a gene: 3. This CDR3 is CASSLRLAGTDTQYF. The CDR3 region has the DNA TGCGCCAGCAGCTTGCGGCTAGCGGGGACAGATACGCAGTATTTT.

CDR3 coding DNA: TGTGCGATCAGTAGGGACAGGGGCAACTACGAGCAGTACTTC. This codes for CAISRDRGNYEQYF. The gene calls are TRBV2 and TRBJ2-7; TRBD1 matches at 10 bases. Germline CDR1 reads SNHLY; CDR2 reads FYNNEI. The CDR3 totals 14 residues.

The J gene is TRBJ1-3, the V gene TRBV9; 8 nucleotides align to TRBD1. The ends lost 3 bases at V and 3 bases at J; junction bases unmatched: 5. In germline, CDR1 is SGDLS, CDR2 YYNGEE. There are 15 residues in the CDR3. For the CDR3, the DNA is TGTGCCAGCAGCGCCAGGACAGGGATTGGAAACACCATATATTTT. It is translated as CASSARTGIGNTIYF.

There are a few counts of this clone. J is TRBJ2-2 and V is TRBV6-5; the D gene is possibly TRBD2 (5 bases). The CDR3 is 14 amino acids. The V and J ends lost 5 bases and 4 bases respectively, with 11 bases between them. The germline V gene encodes CDR1 MNHEY and CDR2 SVGAGI. CDR3 in amino acids: CASSAGRSTGELFF. For the CDR3, the DNA is TGTGCCAGCAGTGCTGGGAGAAGCACCGGGGAGCTGTTTTTT.

The chain combines TRBV5-8 with TRBJ1-4; TRBD1 is a possible D gene (5 bases). Germline lookup yields CDR1 SGHTS and CDR2 YDEGEE. Trimming removed 3 bases from V and 0 bases from J, with 15 bases in between. There are 17 residues in the CDR3. The CDR3 loop reads CASSSAFGATTNEKLFF. The CDR3 DNA is TGTGCCAGCAGCTCCGCCTTTGGGGCTACAACTAATGAAAAACTGTTTTTT.

V and J are TRBV11-3 and TRBJ2-7; D is unresolved. Germline loops: CDR1 SGHNT, CDR2 YENEEA. The CDR3 runs 14 residues. V was pared by 1 base and J by 0 bases, with 7 bases between. This CDR3 is CASSLGASSYEQYF. CDR3 nucleotides: TGTGCCAGCAGCTTAGGAGCTAGCTCCTACGAGCAGTACTTC.

This chain joins TRBV6-1 and TRBJ2-3; D unclear. V was shortened by 2 bases and J by 2 bases, with 8 bases between the two germline ends. Germline lookup yields CDR1 MNHNS and CDR2 SASEGT. This CDR3 has 14 residues. The CDR3 DNA sequence: TGTGCCAGCAGTGAATGGGCTAACACAGATACGCAGTATTTT. Its protein is CASSEWANTDTQYF.

This rearrangement joins TRBV27 to TRBJ2-1; TRBD2 might be the D (6 bases). The CDR3 consists of 14 residues. Germline V gene sequence: CDR1 MNHEY, CDR2 SMNVEV (reference sequence). The ends were cut back, 6 bases at V and 8 bases at J, with 17 bases in the middle. The CDR3 here is CASSPGTPPYEQFF. CDR3 DNA sequence: TGTGCCAGCAGCCCCGGGACTCCCCCCTATGAGCAGTTCTTC.

This chain links TRBV7-9 with TRBJ1-1; D uncertain. The CDR3 loop spans 13 amino acids. Germline assignment: CDR1 SEHNR and CDR2 FQNEAQ (reference sequence). V lost 1 base and J 6 bases, leaving 9 bases between the germline ends. CDR3 amino acids: CASSLGGRPEAFF. The CDR3 DNA is TGTGCCAGCAGCTTAGGAGGCCGACCTGAAGCTTTCTTT.

The chain joins TRBV7-9 to TRBJ1-3; D unresolved. Germline loops: CDR1 SEHNR, CDR2 FQNEAQ (reference sequence). The V and J ends lost 1 base and 2 bases respectively, with 9 bases between them. CDR3 length: 15 residues. CDR3 DNA sequence: TGTGCCAGCAGCTTAGTCCCAGGCGCTGGAAACACCATATATTTT. Protein sequence: CASSLVPGAGNTIYF.

The chain is built from TRBV19 and TRBJ1-2, with a possible D match to TRBD1 (6 bases). Per germline, CDR1 LNHDA and CDR2 SQIVND (reference sequence). This CDR3 is 14 amino acids long. V was cut by 5 bases and J by 4 bases, with 14 bases left in between. CDR3 region: CASSPATGFYGYTF. CDR3 nucleotides: TGTGCCAGTAGTCCCGCGACAGGCTTCTATGGCTACACCTTC.

The chain employs TRBV7-9 and TRBJ2-6; maybe TRBD2 (5 bases). CDR1 is SEHNR and CDR2 is FQNEAQ in the germline V gene (reference sequence). Trimming removed 5 bases at V and 0 bases at J, with 11 bases between. The length of the CDR3 is 16 residues. As DNA, the CDR3 is TGTGCCAGCAGCCGAAACCGGGGCTCTGGGGCCAACGTCCTGACTTTC. It is translated as CASSRNRGSGANVLTF.

The chain is built from TRBV5-6 and TRBJ2-3; 7 nucleotides agree with TRBD1. The CDR3 is made up of 15 amino acids. The V and J ends lost 2 bases and 3 bases, in that order; junction bases with no gene match: 6. Looked up from germline, CDR1 is SGHDT and CDR2 is YYEEEE. The CDR3 nucleotides are TGTGCCAGCAGCTTTACCGGGACAGCTACAGATACGCAGTATTTT. Protein product: CASSFTGTATDTQYF.